These T cell receptor beta chains were read from a single sample in a study of blood T cell repertoires in COVID-19. The data were produced by immunoSEQ multiplex PCR, yet TCRdb's version contains in-frame clones alone and is incomplete. The sample yields about 27,000 clones, roughly 84% seen once. The sample taken for sequencing was peripheral blood. These receptors were taken from a man between 65 and 79 years old with active COVID-19. Both conserved end residues are part of each CDR3. A D gene is named only where the DNA matches it firmly. Clone size appears in some rows only: once, few, many, or a class for an expanded clone.

v_call	j_call	clone_size	d_call	cdr3_length	cdr3_aa	cdr3_nt
TRBV11-2	TRBJ1-1	-	-	14	CASSKPQGTAEAFF	TGTGCCAGCAGCAAACCCCAGGGTACGGCTGAAGCTTTCTTT
TRBV30	TRBJ1-3	-	TRBD1	14	CAWERQGARNTIYF	TGTGCCTGGGAGAGACAGGGGGCGAGAAACACCATATATTTT
TRBV6-4	TRBJ2-2	-	-	13	CASSSEAGGELFF	TGTGCCAGCAGCTCAGAGGCGGGCGGGGAGCTGTTTTTT
TRBV5-1	TRBJ1-2	few	TRBD1	14	CASTRWQGAGGYTF	TGCGCCAGCACCCGGTGGCAGGGGGCCGGTGGCTACACCTTC
TRBV18	TRBJ1-1	-	-	14	CASSPISINTEAFF	TGTGCCAGCTCACCGATCAGTATAAACACTGAAGCTTTCTTT
TRBV6-4	TRBJ2-6	-	TRBD1	16	CASSSDRGSGANVLTF	TGTGCCAGCAGTTCAGACAGGGGCTCTGGGGCCAACGTCCTGACTTTC
TRBV7-2	TRBJ1-4	once	-	14	CASSMDSSREKLFF	TGTGCCAGCAGCATGGACAGTTCCAGGGAAAAACTGTTTTTT
TRBV9	TRBJ2-1	-	TRBD2	16	CASSLISGRADNEQFF	TGTGCCAGCAGCCTGATTAGCGGGAGGGCCGACAATGAGCAGTTCTTC
TRBV5-1	TRBJ2-2	-	TRBD2	16	CASSPRGGSGAGELFF	TGCGCCAGCAGCCCGCGGGGAGGGTCGGGAGCCGGGGAGCTGTTTTTT
TRBV15	TRBJ2-5	-	TRBD1	18	CATSRDPLGSTGWETQYF	TGTGCCACCAGCAGAGATCCACTAGGTTCGACAGGGTGGGAGACCCAGTACTTC
TRBV18	TRBJ2-4	-	-	17	CASSPGWLRRAKNIQYF	TGTGCCAGCTCACCTGGGTGGCTTCGGAGGGCCAAAAACATTCAGTACTTC
TRBV2	TRBJ1-6	-	-	15	CASSRGSSYNSPLHF	TGTGCCAGCAGTCGGGGGAGCTCCTATAATTCACCCCTCCACTTT
TRBV7-2	TRBJ2-7	-	-	16	CASSERSGSSSYEQYF	TGTGCCAGCTCAGAACGTTCGGGTTCGAGCTCCTACGAGCAGTACTTC
TRBV7-9	TRBJ2-5	once	TRBD2	14	CASSFPGLEETQYF	TGTGCCAGCAGCTTCCCGGGACTAGAAGAGACCCAGTACTTC
TRBV9	TRBJ1-3	once	-	16	CASSIGHDNSGNTIYF	TGTGCCAGCAGCATCGGACACGATAACTCTGGAAACACCATATATTTT
TRBV7-9	TRBJ2-7	medium-sized	TRBD2	15	CASSPLAGGPDEQYF	TGTGCCAGCAGTCCCTTAGCGGGAGGCCCCGACGAGCAGTACTTC
TRBV6-5	TRBJ2-7	-	-	13	CASSSGPLYEQYF	TGTGCCAGCAGTTCAGGGCCGCTCTACGAGCAGTACTTC
TRBV6-5	TRBJ1-1	few	TRBD1	14	CASSPRTGTTEAFF	TGTGCCAGCAGTCCCCGGACAGGGACCACTGAAGCTTTCTTT
TRBV30	TRBJ2-2	-	TRBD2	17	CAWSPPLAGGRTGELFF	TGTGCCTGGAGTCCCCCCCTAGCGGGGGGTCGCACCGGGGAGCTGTTTTTT
TRBV4-1	TRBJ1-5	-	-	15	CASSLLGGSNQPQHF	TGCGCCAGCAGTCTTTTAGGGGGTAGCAATCAGCCCCAGCATTTT
TRBV4-2	TRBJ2-1	-	TRBD1	15	CATGGLGQGAGEQFF	TGTGCCACAGGGGGTTTGGGGCAGGGGGCCGGTGAGCAGTTCTTC
TRBV19	TRBJ1-5	few	TRBD1	16	CASSMLTGASNQPQHF	TGTGCCAGTAGTATGTTAACAGGGGCTAGCAATCAGCCCCAGCATTTT
TRBV6-5	TRBJ2-3	-	TRBD1	16	CASSYYGTGRADTQYF	TGTGCCAGCAGTTACTACGGGACAGGGCGGGCAGATACGCAGTATTTT
TRBV11-3	TRBJ2-2	-	TRBD1	16	CASSGRDRGGTGELFF	TGTGCCAGCAGCGGAAGGGACAGGGGTGGCACCGGGGAGCTGTTTTTT
TRBV5-6	TRBJ1-5	-	-	12	CASSLGDQPQHF	TGTGCCAGCAGCTTAGGAGATCAGCCCCAGCATTTT
TRBV6-5	TRBJ2-7	once	-	14	CASSYSRRGYEQYF	TGTGCCAGCAGTTACTCGAGGCGGGGCTACGAGCAGTACTTC
TRBV9	TRBJ1-2	-	-	14	CASSVDSRDYGYTF	TGTGCCAGCAGCGTAGACTCCAGGGACTATGGCTACACCTTC
TRBV6-5	TRBJ2-5	-	-	13	CASSKRVQETQYF	TGTGCCAGCAGTAAAAGAGTTCAAGAGACCCAGTACTTC
TRBV19	TRBJ1-2	-	TRBD1	12	CASKDRVAGYTF	TGTGCCAGCAAAGACAGGGTGGCTGGCTACACCTTC
TRBV19	TRBJ1-1	-	-	13	CASSSRPGTEAFF	TGTGCCAGTAGTAGCCGGCCGGGCACTGAAGCTTTCTTT
TRBV6-1	TRBJ1-5	-	TRBD1	16	CASSERRGLSNQPQHF	TGTGCCAGCAGTGAAAGAAGGGGGCTTAGCAATCAGCCCCAGCATTTT